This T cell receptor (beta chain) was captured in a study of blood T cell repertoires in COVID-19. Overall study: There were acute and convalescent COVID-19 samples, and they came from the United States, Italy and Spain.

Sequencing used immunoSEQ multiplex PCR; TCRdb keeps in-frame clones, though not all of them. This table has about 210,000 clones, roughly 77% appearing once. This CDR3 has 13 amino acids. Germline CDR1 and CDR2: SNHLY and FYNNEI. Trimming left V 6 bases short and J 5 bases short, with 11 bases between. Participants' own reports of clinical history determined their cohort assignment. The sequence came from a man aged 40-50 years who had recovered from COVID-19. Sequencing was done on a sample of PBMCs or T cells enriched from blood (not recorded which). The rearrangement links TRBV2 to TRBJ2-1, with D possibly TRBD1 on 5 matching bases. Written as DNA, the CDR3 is TGTGCCAGCAGCCCCATAGGGGACAATGAGCAGTTCTTC. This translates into CASSPIGDNEQFF.